The present entry profiles one TCR beta chain with its context. This sample is drawn from a study of blood T cell repertoires in COVID-19. As for the study in general: COVID-19 samples, acute and convalescent, were from the United States, Italy and Spain. Sources were T cells, B-cell-depleted T cells, or PBMCs; the material itself was cDNA or gDNA.

Under the authors' procedure: Reference gene primer amplification gave estimated nucleated cell counts. Measured with immunoSEQ multiplex PCR; TCRdb has only the in-frame clones, and not every one. Clone size and V and J calls were adopted from that table, with D and trimming inferred from the DNA. The sample lists some 250,000 clones; roughly 88% were seen once. The length of the CDR3 is 11 residues. Germline V CDR1 and CDR2: KGHDR, SFDVKD. The V end was cut by 9 bases, the J end by 7 bases, with 9 bases between. The clonotype originates from a man aged 30 to 39 who had recovered from COVID-19. The sequenced sample was peripheral blood. This chain joins TRBV24-1 and TRBJ2-1, with no clear D. The CDR3 reads CATRTGNEQFF. CDR3 nucleotides: TGTGCCACCCGAACCGGGAATGAGCAGTTCTTC.